Listed below are T cell receptor beta chains from one sample, sequenced in a study of T cell responses to AZD1222 COVID-19 vaccine. The data were produced by immunoSEQ multiplex PCR, yet TCRdb's version contains in-frame clones alone and is incomplete. The data contain 65,000 to 85,000 clones, about 88% of them seen just once; the ten biggest clones take up approximately 11%. The specimen comprised peripheral blood, sampled on day 0 of AZD1222 vaccination. These TCRs come from an adult in good health. The CDR3 runs from the conserved cysteine through the conserved F or W. The order of the fields is CDR3 protein, CDR3 DNA, V gene, J gene, clone size, D gene. The D gene is left open where the match is weak. Some rows have no size entry. The others give once, few or many, or a class for an expanded clone.

CASSVNTATNEKLFF	TGCGCCAGCAGCGTAAACACAGCAACTAATGAAAAACTGTTTTTT	TRBV5-1	TRBJ1-4	-	-
CASRWGFGREQYF	TGTGCCAGCAGATGGGGCTTCGGGAGGGAGCAGTACTTC	TRBV2	TRBJ2-7	few	TRBD2
CASSLTGVPADTQYF	TGTGCCAGCAGCTTAACGGGGGTGCCAGCAGATACGCAGTATTTT	TRBV7-2	TRBJ2-3	-	-
CASRSRGATNEKLFF	TGTGCCAGCCGCTCCCGGGGTGCAACTAATGAAAAACTGTTTTTT	TRBV28	TRBJ1-4	-	-
CASSGITGETQYF	TGTGCCAGCAGCGGTATTACCGGAGAGACCCAGTACTTC	TRBV9	TRBJ2-5	-	-
CASISGGTNTGELFF	TGTGCCAGTATTAGTGGGGGAACGAACACCGGGGAGCTGTTTTTT	TRBV19	TRBJ2-2	once	-
CASAGGPNSNQPQHF	TGTGCCAGTGCCGGAGGTCCCAATAGCAATCAGCCCCAGCATTTT	TRBV5-4	TRBJ1-5	-	-
CASSHSSGRGGAFF	TGCGCCAGCAGCCATTCGTCAGGAAGGGGGGGAGCTTTCTTT	TRBV4-1	TRBJ1-1	-	-
CATSSGQIYEQYF	TGTGCCACCAGCAGTGGACAAATCTACGAGCAGTACTTC	TRBV15	TRBJ2-7	once	-
CASSLLGTGKKLFF	TGTGCCAGCAGTTTATTGGGGACAGGGAAAAAACTGTTTTTT	TRBV27	TRBJ1-4	-	TRBD1
CASSVTGSGAKNIQYF	TGCGCCAGCAGTGTGACAGGGTCGGGTGCCAAAAACATTCAGTACTTC	TRBV10-1	TRBJ2-4	-	TRBD1
CASSLGQGNQPQHF	TGTGCCAGCAGCCTAGGACAGGGAAATCAGCCCCAGCATTTT	TRBV3-1/TRBV3-2	TRBJ1-5	-	TRBD1
CATMHSGELFF	TGTGCCACCATGCATTCCGGGGAGCTGTTTTTT	TRBV24-1	TRBJ2-2	-	-
CASSQEATGRSPLHF	TGTGCCAGCAGCCAAGAGGCGACAGGGAGGTCACCCCTCCACTTT	TRBV3-1/TRBV3-2	TRBJ1-6	-	TRBD1
CASSPPAVRAHTEAFF	TGTGCCAGCTCACCACCGGCAGTCAGGGCGCACACTGAAGCTTTCTTT	TRBV18	TRBJ1-1	-	-